This TCR beta chain was sequenced for a study of Ad26.COV2.S vaccination and SARS-CoV-2 variants. Study-wide findings and caveats: The analyses of TCR breadth and depth may have understated the size of total T cell responses. Spike-specific TCR breadth was greater in vaccine than placebo recipients.

This CDR3 region has 12 residues. Deletions cut 5 bases from V and 7 bases from J, with 6 bases between. Per germline, CDR1 PRHDT and CDR2 FYEKMQ (reference sequence). Assay: immunoSEQ multiplex PCR; the TCRdb copy retains only in-frame clones and omits some. The sample has 350,000 to 500,000 clones; 90% are singletons. A word on this clone: The antigen remains unidentified.

Indicated treatment: roughly 19 received Ad26.COV2.S at low or high dose, single or two shots; about 5 received placebo; per-sample allocation not given. Collection of the samples took place on day 63 after the first injection of vaccine or placebo. J is TRBJ1-6 and V is TRBV13; no clear D. The specimen was peripheral blood, collected in a trial of Ad26.COV2.S vaccine versus placebo. The sequence was collected from a person aged 18-65 years who received the Ad26.COV2.S COVID-19 vaccine or a placebo. The CDR3 DNA sequence: TGTGCCAGCAGCCGTCTCAATTCACCCCTCCACTTT. This codes for CASSRLNSPLHF.